Below are 30 T cell receptor beta chains sequenced from a single sample in a study of T-cell memory formation after mild COVID-19. TCRdb reanalysed the 5' RACE reads using MiXCR and keeps one entry per CDR3 protein. The repertoire holds about 190,000 distinct CDR3 sequences, roughly 27% seen once, with about an eighth in the top ten. Sequencing was carried out using PBMCs or a T cell subset sorted from them (not recorded which). The receptors here all came from an adult woman who had mild COVID-19 (a few samples of this study predate the infection). Cell type and time point are not known.

CDR3 nucleotides: TGTGCCAGCAGCCAGAGGGACAGGGTGGGCAATCAGCCCCAGCATTTT. It is translated as CASSQRDRVGNQPQHF. The rearrangement links TRBV21-1 to TRBJ1-5; the table calls TRBD1, which could not be checked here. TRBV21-1 counts as a pseudogene. The CDR3 spans 16 residues.

This chain connects TRBV6-5 to TRBJ1-5, with D hard to call. With 0 bases removed from V and 4 bases from J, the gap between germline ends came to 10 bases. Germline assignment: CDR1 MNHEY and CDR2 SVGAGI. The CDR3 is 15 residues long. The CDR3 sequence: CASSYSNSPNQPQHF. CDR3 nucleotide sequence: TGTGCCAGCAGTTACTCGAACAGTCCGAATCAGCCCCAGCATTTT.

The V gene is TRBV5-1, the J gene TRBJ2-7; no firm D call. The germline gives CDR1 SGHRS, CDR2 YFSETQ. There are 11 residues in the CDR3. The V and J ends lost 5 bases and 4 bases respectively, with 7 bases between them. The CDR3 loop reads CASRFGYEQYF. The CDR3 nucleotides read TGCGCCAGCAGGTTTGGGTACGAGCAGTACTTC.

This clonotype was detected only a few times. V gene TRBV14 combines with J gene TRBJ2-7; the D gene is possibly TRBD1 (6 bases). With 4 bases removed from V and 7 bases from J, the gap between germline ends came to 23 bases. The V gene's germline CDR1 is SGHDN and CDR2 FVKESK. This CDR3 region has 16 residues. CDR3 sequence reads: CASSLPAITGLGEQYF. The CDR3 DNA follows: TGTGCCAGCAGCCTCCCTGCCATAACAGGGTTGGGGGAGCAGTACTTC.

At least ten counts were recorded for this clonotype. J is TRBJ2-7 and V is TRBV10-3; tentatively, D is TRBD1 or TRBD2 (5 bases each). Per the germline V gene, CDR1 is ENHRY and CDR2 is SYGVKD. CDR3 length: 15 residues. Trimming left V 3 bases short and J 2 bases short, with 14 bases between. CDR3 amino acids: CAISDLGTFTYEQYF. The CDR3 DNA reads as TGTGCCATCAGTGATCTCGGGACCTTCACCTACGAGCAGTACTTC.

This clonotype was seen only a few times. V is TRBV11-2 and J is TRBJ2-1; D is possibly TRBD2 (6 bases). This CDR3 is built from 16 residues. Germline lookup yields CDR1 SGHAT and CDR2 FQNNGV. Deletions cut 3 bases from V and 5 bases from J, with 17 bases between. The CDR3 nucleotides read TGTGCCAGCAGCTTCCGCCTAGAAGGAGGGGACAATGAGCAGTTCTTC. Residues: CASSFRLEGGDNEQFF.

The sample holds a few counts of this clonotype. The chain is built from TRBV7-2 and TRBJ2-1; 10 bases fit TRBD2. Germline CDR1 and CDR2: SGHTA and FQGNSA. J was trimmed by 4 bases and V by 5 bases; bases with no gene match: 8. The CDR3 consists of 16 residues. CDR3 sequence (DNA): TGTGCCAGCAGCGAGCCACTAGCGGGGTCATACAATGAGCAGTTCTTC. It is translated as CASSEPLAGSYNEQFF.

This CDR3 is CASSLRRGANYGYTF. The CDR3 nucleotides are TGTGCCAGCAGCTTACGGCGGGGCGCGAACTATGGCTACACCTTC. This rearrangement joins TRBV7-2 to TRBJ1-2; TRBD1 might be the D (5 bases). CDR3 length: 15 residues. CDR1 and CDR2 from the germline V gene are SGHTA and FQGNSA. V was cut by 2 bases and J by 2 bases, with 12 bases left in between.

The V gene is TRBV20-1, the J gene TRBJ2-5, with 9 bases aligning to TRBD2. The CDR3 runs to 16 residues. The J segment lost 5 bases and the V segment lost 0 bases, leaving 10 bases of the junction unmatched. Germline CDR1 DFQATT, CDR2 SNEGSKA (reference sequence). CDR3: CSARDRSGRTGETQYF. Written as DNA, the CDR3 is TGCAGTGCTAGAGATCGCAGCGGGAGGACAGGCGAGACCCAGTACTTC.

This clonotype was seen only a few times. This chain links TRBV7-2 with TRBJ2-1; 8 positions match TRBD2. The CDR3 contains 12 residues. The ends lost 9 bases at V and 4 bases at J; junction bases unmatched: 2. Germline assignment: CDR1 SGHTA and CDR2 FQGNSA. The CDR3 coding sequence is TGTGCCAGACTAGCGGATTACAATGAGCAGTTCTTC. Amino acids: CARLADYNEQFF.

This clonotype was detected a few times. V usage is TRBV5-6 and J usage is TRBJ2-3; 13 bases match TRBD2. The CDR3 spans 16 residues. J lost 6 bases, V lost 2 bases, and 6 bases had no gene match. Germline CDR1 is SGHDT and CDR2 is YYEEEE. The CDR3 protein is CASSLWTSGSPDTQYF. In DNA form, the CDR3 reads TGTGCCAGCAGCTTATGGACTAGCGGGAGTCCGGATACGCAGTATTTT.

J is TRBJ1-1 and V is TRBV6-5, with 9 bases that match TRBD1. CDR3 length: 15 amino acids. Germline assignment: CDR1 MNHEY and CDR2 SVGAGI. V dropped 5 bases and J dropped 2; count of bases not matched to a gene: 6. The CDR3: CASSEMDRGNTEAFF. The CDR3 coding sequence is TGTGCCAGCAGTGAAATGGACAGGGGAAACACTGAAGCTTTCTTT.

This clonotype has only a few counts. The chain carries TRBV29-1 and TRBJ2-7; the match to TRBD1 covers 9 bases. Germline V gene data show CDR1 as SQVTM and CDR2 as ANQGSEA. J lost 5 bases, V lost 6 bases, and 11 bases had no gene match. The CDR3 totals 14 residues. CDR3 loop: CSVAGTGIIDEQYF. Here the CDR3 DNA reads TGCAGCGTCGCCGGGACAGGGATTATCGACGAGCAGTACTTC.

This clonotype has a handful of counts. V usage is TRBV4-3 and J usage is TRBJ1-1, with D perhaps matching TRBD1 (6 bases). CDR1 is LGHNA, CDR2 YSLEER, per germline. V lost 0 bases and J 2 bases, leaving 10 bases between the germline ends. The CDR3 is made up of 15 amino acids. As DNA, the CDR3 is TGCGCCAGCAGCCAAGAGGCAGGGGCAAACACTGAAGCTTTCTTT. Its translation is CASSQEAGANTEAFF.

This clonotype was seen only a few times. The chain recombines TRBV11-3 with TRBJ2-7, with a tentative D call TRBD2 (5 bases). CDR1 is SGHNT and CDR2 is YENEEA in the germline V gene. The CDR3 length is 14 residues. Trimming pared 3 bases from V and 3 bases from J, leaving 12 bases between. CDR3 sequence: CASSFPQGGYEQYF. DNA for the CDR3: TGTGCCAGCAGCTTTCCCCAAGGAGGCTACGAGCAGTACTTC.

The chain combines TRBV7-6 with TRBJ2-1; possible D gene TRBD1, 8 bases. The CDR3 length is 15 residues. The germline V gene encodes CDR1 SGHVS and CDR2 FNYEAQ. V was cut by 5 bases and J by 5 bases, with 16 bases left in between. In DNA, the CDR3 is TGTGCCAGCAGCCAAGTACAGGGGGGGGACAATGAGCAGTTCTTC. Translation: CASSQVQGGDNEQFF.

This clonotype was recorded a few times. The CDR3 is CSARDGMAGVADTQYF. The CDR3 DNA follows: TGCAGTGCTAGAGATGGGATGGCGGGAGTTGCAGATACGCAGTATTTT. V gene TRBV20-1 combines with J gene TRBJ2-3; 7 nucleotides align to TRBD2. Unmatched junction bases numbered 10, after V lost 0 bases and J lost 4 bases. Germline loops: CDR1 DFQATT, CDR2 SNEGSKA (reference sequence). The length of the CDR3 is 16 residues.

The CDR3 DNA sequence: TGTGCCAGCAGTCTTGGAGAGGTTGTAAATACGCAGTATTTT. Translated: CASSLGEVVNTQYF. The rearrangement uses TRBV12-3 or TRBV12-4 and TRBJ2-3; unclear D gene. Between the trimmed V and J ends, which lost 5 bases and 7 bases, there was a span of 16 bases. CDR3 length: 14 residues.

The V call is TRBV6-2 or TRBV6-3, the J call TRBJ1-5; 8 bases are a match to TRBD1. The CDR3 sequence is 17 residues long. J lost 4 bases, V lost 6 bases, and 14 bases had no gene match. The germline V gene encodes CDR1 MNHEY and CDR2 SVGEGT. This CDR3 is CASRQTRRDRKNQPQHF. CDR3 sequence (DNA): TGTGCCAGCAGACAAACCCGACGGGACAGGAAAAATCAGCCCCAGCATTTT.

The genes are TRBV6-6 and TRBJ2-1; perhaps D is TRBD1 or TRBD2 (5 bases each). V was trimmed by 2 bases and J by 5 bases, leaving 25 bases between them. CDR1 is MNHNY, CDR2 SVGAGI, per germline (reference sequence). The CDR3 is made up of 19 amino acids. CDR3 nucleotides: TGTGCCAGCAGTTACCGGGATTTCAGGGTGACGGGGATTGACAATGAGCAGTTCTTC. Translation: CASSYRDFRVTGIDNEQFF.

The chain has TRBV7-8 and TRBJ2-2; the match to TRBD2 covers 8 bases. This CDR3 has 15 residues. The germline gives CDR1 SGHVS, CDR2 FQNEAQ. V lost 4 bases, J lost 6 bases, and 7 bases stayed unmatched. CDR3 sequence (DNA): TGTGCCAGCAGCTACCTCCGGGAGGGTCCCGGGGAGCTGTTTTTT. Encoded protein: CASSYLREGPGELFF.

V usage is TRBV20-1 and J usage is TRBJ2-1, with D possibly called TRBD1 or TRBD2 (5 bases each). The ends were cut back, 5 bases at V and 7 bases at J, with 15 bases in the middle. This CDR3 comprises 13 residues. Germline loops: CDR1 DFQATT, CDR2 SNEGSKA (reference sequence). As DNA, the CDR3 is TGCAGTGCTGATTACGACTGGGGGAATGAGCAGTTCTTC. As protein: CSADYDWGNEQFF.

The CDR3 DNA reads as TGTGCCAGCAGCGGACAGGGACAGGTGGCCTACGAGCAGTACTTC. Its translation: CASSGQGQVAYEQYF. The chain recombines TRBV12-3 or TRBV12-4 with TRBJ2-7, with TRBD1 matching over 8 bases. The CDR3 is made up of 15 amino acids. V dropped 6 bases and J dropped 2; count of bases not matched to a gene: 9.

This clonotype has a handful of counts. The J gene is TRBJ2-3, the V gene TRBV5-1; either TRBD1 or TRBD2 may fit D (5 bases each). Germline-derived CDR1 and CDR2 are SGHRS and YFSETQ. V shed 0 bases and J shed 14 bases, with 13 bases lying between them. The CDR3 contains 12 residues. CDR3 sequence reads: CASSLDQGPLYF. The CDR3 bases are TGCGCCAGCAGCTTGGACCAGGGACCCCTGTATTTT.

V usage is TRBV30 and J usage is TRBJ2-7; 8 bases map to TRBD1. Trimming removed 4 bases from V and 6 bases from J; junction bases left unmatched: 5. Germline lookup yields CDR1 GTSNPN and CDR2 SVGIG (reference sequence). The CDR3 totals 12 residues. The CDR3 region has the DNA TGTGCCTGGACCCCAGGGGGCAGCGAGCAGTACTTC. This gives the protein CAWTPGGSEQYF.

This chain links TRBV29-1 with TRBJ2-3; 7 nucleotides line up with TRBD2. Germline V gives CDR1 SQVTM, CDR2 ANQGSEA. V was clipped by 2 bases and J by 5 bases; unmatched bases: 22. The CDR3 consists of 19 residues. The CDR3 DNA follows: TGCAGCGTTGAAAGGGGCCGGACATGGAGACGGGAGGAAAGAGATACGCAGTATTTT. Translation: CSVERGRTWRREERDTQYF.

This chain connects TRBV7-2 to TRBJ2-2, with a tentative D call TRBD2 (6 bases). Trimming pared 2 bases from V and 4 bases from J, leaving 14 bases between. The germline CDR1 and CDR2 sequences are SGHTA and FQGNSA. CDR3 length: 16 amino acids. The CDR3 coding sequence is TGTGCCAGCAGCTTACAGGGTAGCGGAGTCACCGGGGAGCTGTTTTTT. It codes for CASSLQGSGVTGELFF.

V is TRBV7-3 and J is TRBJ2-5; TRBD1 matches at 9 bases. In germline, CDR1 is SGHTA, CDR2 FQGTGA. CDR3 length: 16 residues. V dropped 5 bases and J dropped 5; count of bases not matched to a gene: 12. The CDR3 protein is CASSRKTGGAQETQYF. CDR3 bases: TGTGCCAGCAGCCGCAAAACAGGGGGCGCACAGGAGACCCAGTACTTC. The whole variable domain, filled in from reference TRBV7-3 and TRBJ2-5, reads GAGVSQTPSNKVTEKGKYVELRCDPISGHTALYWYRQSLGQGPEFLIYFQGTGAADDSGLPNDRFFAVRPEGSVSTLKIQRTERGDSAVYLCASSRKTGGAQETQYFGPGTRLLVL.

The V gene is TRBV20-1, the J gene TRBJ2-7; 9 nucleotides agree with TRBD2. Unmatched junction bases numbered 3, after V lost 2 bases and J lost 1 base. The CDR3 covers 14 residues. The germline V gene has CDR1 DFQATT and CDR2 SNEGSKA (reference sequence). The CDR3 DNA sequence: TGCAGTGCTAGACGTAGCGGGGGTTCCTACGAGCAGTACTTC. Amino acids: CSARRSGGSYEQYF.

This clonotype was counted a few times. Here the CDR3 reads CASSWTNTEAFF. As DNA, the CDR3 is TGTGCCAGCAGCTGGACCAACACTGAAGCTTTCTTT. This chain connects TRBV6-2 or TRBV6-3 to TRBJ1-1; D gene unclear. V lost 6 bases and J 2 bases, leaving 7 bases between the germline ends. CDR3 size: 12 residues. Per the germline V gene, CDR1 is MNHEY and CDR2 is SVGEGT.